What follows are 2 T cell receptor beta chains derived from one specimen sequenced in a study of Graves' ophthalmopathy and Graves' hyperthyroidism. RNA transcripts were the template, and TCR beta CDR3 regions were amplified from them. HTBI-primed first-round RT-PCR preceded second-round multiplex PCR. TCRdb called the multiplex PCR reads again in MiXCR, with one record for every CDR3 protein. The sample lists approximately 540,000 distinct CDR3 sequences; roughly 40% were seen once. The sequencing sample was made of peripheral blood or thyroid tissue (not recorded which). The origin of the receptors is an adult man with Graves' hyperthyroidism.

The chain is built from TRBV10-3 and TRBJ1-5, with 7 bases matching TRBD1. CDR3 size: 13 residues. Per the germline V gene, CDR1 is ENHRY and CDR2 is SYGVKD. The trim removed 2 bases at V and 5 bases at J, leaving 0 bases unmatched. The CDR3 sequence is CAISEDRDQPQHF. CDR3 DNA: TGTGCCATCAGTGAGGACAGGGATCAGCCCCAGCATTTT.

This clonotype has a count of ten or more. CDR3: CASSLGDRGPYGYTF. CDR3 sequence (DNA): TGTGCCAGCAGCTTGGGGGACAGGGGACCGTATGGCTACACCTTC. The chain has TRBV5-8 and TRBJ1-2; 10 nucleotides match TRBD1. V shed 0 bases and J 5 bases; nucleotides not matched to a gene: 4. The CDR3 spans 15 residues. The germline CDR1 and CDR2 sequences are SGHTS and YDEGEE.